Listed below are T cell receptor beta chains from one sample, sequenced in a study of blood T cell repertoires in COVID-19. Repertoires were generated with immunoSEQ multiplex PCR, while TCRdb's copy carries only in-frame clones and drops some. The table records some 290,000 clones, roughly 90% of them present only once. Sequencing was performed on peripheral blood. Source of these receptors: a woman in her twenties or thirties with COVID-19, enrolled during active disease. Both conserved end residues are part of each CDR3. A D gene is named only where the DNA matches it firmly. Expanded clones get a size class; other rows say once, few or many, or leave the size out.

v_call	clone_size	d_call	j_call	cdr3_aa	cdr3_nt
TRBV4-1	.	TRBD2	TRBJ2-5	CASSQEGLAGLKETQYF	TGCGCCAGCAGCCAAGAAGGGCTAGCGGGATTAAAAGAGACCCAGTACTTC
TRBV28	.	.	TRBJ2-7	CASSSDFRGSTYEQYF	TGTGCCAGCAGTTCCGACTTTCGAGGGAGCACCTACGAGCAGTACTTC
TRBV3-1/TRBV3-2	.	.	TRBJ2-5	CASSQGWQGSQTQYF	TGTGCCAGCAGCCAAGGATGGCAGGGTAGCCAGACCCAGTACTTC
TRBV5-1	.	TRBD2	TRBJ2-1	CASSLLSSGRASSEQFF	TGCGCCAGCAGCTTGCTGAGTAGCGGGAGGGCCTCCAGTGAGCAGTTCTTC
TRBV11-2	.	TRBD2	TRBJ2-7	CASSSLTSGRTYEQYF	TGTGCCAGCAGCTCCCTGACTAGCGGGAGGACATACGAGCAGTACTTC
TRBV12-3/TRBV12-4	.	.	TRBJ1-1	CASSLRGNTEAFF	TGTGCCAGCAGTTTACGAGGGAACACTGAAGCTTTCTTT
TRBV21-1	few	.	TRBJ1-5	CASSKVSRGPSQPQHF	TGTGCCAGCAGCAAAGTCTCGAGGGGGCCAAGTCAGCCCCAGCATTTT
TRBV27	.	.	TRBJ1-5	CASSFRDSNQPQHF	TGTGCCAGCAGCTTCAGGGATAGCAATCAGCCCCAGCATTTT
TRBV14	.	TRBD1	TRBJ2-1	CASSQDWEWGQSNEQFF	TGTGCCAGCAGCCAAGATTGGGAGTGGGGACAGAGCAATGAGCAGTTCTTC
TRBV27	.	TRBD1	TRBJ1-5	CASSLVGTGNQPQHF	TGTGCCAGCAGTTTAGTCGGGACAGGCAATCAGCCCCAGCATTTT
TRBV28	.	TRBD1	TRBJ1-5	CASSLLGQGGSNQPQHF	TGTGCCAGCAGTTTATTGGGACAGGGAGGGAGCAATCAGCCCCAGCATTTT
TRBV7-9	.	.	TRBJ1-4	CASSLAPGIDEKLFF	TGTGCCAGCAGCTTAGCACCAGGGATTGATGAAAAACTGTTTTTT
TRBV27	.	TRBD2	TRBJ2-2	CASSSLAGGPGELFF	TGTGCCAGCAGTTCGCTAGCGGGAGGGCCCGGGGAGCTGTTTTTT
TRBV30	.	TRBD1	TRBJ1-2	CAWSKGTGVGYTF	TGTGCCTGGAGTAAAGGGACAGGGGTCGGCTACACCTTC
TRBV2	.	.	TRBJ1-2	CASGGTGNYGYTF	TGTGCCAGCGGAGGGACCGGGAACTATGGCTACACCTTC
TRBV6-5	.	.	TRBJ1-5	CASSPSGGGQPQHF	TGTGCCAGCAGCCCAAGCGGGGGCGGTCAGCCCCAGCATTTT
TRBV30	few	.	TRBJ1-2	CAWMSSRDYGYTF	TGTGCCTGGATGTCGAGCAGGGACTATGGCTACACCTTC
TRBV5-1	once	.	TRBJ1-1	CASSEALLNTEAFF	TGCGCCAGCAGCGAGGCCCTTCTGAACACTGAAGCTTTCTTT
TRBV4-1	.	TRBD1	TRBJ2-3	CASSRGTGYTDTQYF	TGCGCCAGCAGCCGAGGGACAGGGTACACAGATACGCAGTATTTT
TRBV14	.	TRBD1	TRBJ1-5	CASSRIRDRRNQPQHF	TGTGCCAGCAGCCGAATTAGGGACAGGAGGAATCAGCCCCAGCATTTT
TRBV6-5	.	TRBD2	TRBJ2-3	CASSYSSGSVTDTQYF	TGTGCCAGCAGTTACTCGAGCGGGAGTGTAACAGATACGCAGTATTTT
TRBV5-4	.	TRBD2	TRBJ2-5	CASSPFRDYQEETQYF	TGTGCCAGCAGCCCTTTCCGGGACTATCAGGAAGAGACCCAGTACTTC
TRBV6-6	.	.	TRBJ1-6	CASSSEARGSPLHF	TGTGCCAGCAGTTCCGAGGCGCGTGGTTCACCCCTCCACTTT
TRBV5-1	.	TRBD1	TRBJ1-3	CASSLDGTGGNTIYF	TGCGCCAGCAGCTTGGACGGGACAGGGGGAAACACCATATATTTT
TRBV16	.	.	TRBJ1-3	CASSQDRSNGNTIYF	TGTGCCAGCAGCCAAGACAGGTCTAATGGAAACACCATATATTTT
TRBV4-1	.	.	TRBJ1-5	CASSQQRVGWPQHF	TGCGCCAGCAGCCAACAACGGGTCGGCTGGCCCCAGCATTTT
TRBV14	.	.	TRBJ2-1	CASSPTLDRQFF	TGTGCCAGCAGCCCCACACTAGATCGGCAGTTCTTC
TRBV10-1	.	TRBD1	TRBJ2-1	CASSYGDRGNNEQFF	TGCGCCAGCAGTTACGGGGACAGGGGTAACAATGAGCAGTTCTTC
TRBV6-1	.	.	TRBJ1-1	CASSGGGGHMNTEAFF	TGTGCCAGCAGTGGAGGGGGGGGACATATGAACACTGAAGCTTTCTTT
TRBV11-2	.	.	TRBJ1-2	CASSSRTAFYGYTF	TGTGCCAGCAGCTCTCGGACAGCCTTCTATGGCTACACCTTC